This entry lists 24 T cell receptor beta chains sequenced from one sample in a study of blood T cell repertoires in COVID-19 (dated by TCRdb to 2019 to 2021). Preparation of the library involved the immunoSEQ multiplex PCR assay. As stored in TCRdb, this immuneACCESS dataset retains in-frame rearrangements with V and J assigned. A fraction of the clones does not appear; measured against another copy, unresolved V genes explain less than half of the discrepancy, and the remainder lacks a known reason. This sample is represented by about 190,000 clones; about 87% of them were singletons. About 1% of the sample belongs to the ten largest clones. The source material was peripheral blood. These receptors originate from a woman under 30 who had recovered from COVID-19.

This chain uses TRBV5-1 with TRBJ1-3; weak D call: TRBD1 (5 bases). Germline-derived CDR1 and CDR2 are SGHRS and YFSETQ. V was shortened by 0 bases and J by 0 bases, with 10 bases between the two germline ends. The CDR3 has 16 residues. The CDR3 sequence: CASSLGDSGSGNTIYF. In DNA form, the CDR3 reads TGCGCCAGCAGCTTGGGCGACAGTGGCTCTGGAAACACCATATATTTT.

V gene TRBV6-2 or TRBV6-3 combines with J gene TRBJ2-1; D is ambiguous. CDR1 and CDR2 from the germline V gene are MNHEY and SVGEGT. The CDR3 sequence is 12 residues long. The V gene lost 5 bases and the J gene lost 9 bases, with 11 bases spanning the gap. The CDR3 protein is CASSIGVFEQFF. The CDR3 region has the DNA TGTGCCAGCAGTATTGGAGTCTTTGAGCAGTTCTTC.

CDR3 protein: CATADYYSQETQYF. The CDR3 nucleotides are TGTGCCACCGCCGATTATTACAGCCAAGAGACCCAGTACTTC. The J gene is TRBJ2-5, the V gene TRBV7-9; D ambiguous. The CDR3 runs to 14 residues. The V gene's germline CDR1 is SEHNR and CDR2 FQNEAQ (reference sequence). Trimming removed 10 bases at V and 1 base at J, with 16 bases between.

The V gene is TRBV7-2, the J gene TRBJ2-7, with D uncertain. This CDR3 comprises 13 residues. V dropped 3 bases and J dropped 3 bases, with 9 bases sitting between them. Per the germline V gene, CDR1 is SGHTA and CDR2 is FQGNSA. The chain's CDR3 is CASSLRQHYEQYF. Here the CDR3 DNA reads TGTGCCAGCAGCTTGAGGCAGCACTACGAGCAGTACTTC.

The CDR3 is CASRRTSGSTGELFF. CDR3 nucleotides: TGTGCCAGCAGGCGGACTAGCGGCTCCACCGGGGAGCTGTTTTTT. The chain recombines TRBV7-2 with TRBJ2-2; 10 nucleotides agree with TRBD2. The CDR3 spans 15 residues. V shed 6 bases, J shed 4 bases, and the junction held 5 bases outside the gene matches. In germline, CDR1 is SGHTA, CDR2 FQGNSA.

This clone was counted a few times. This chain joins TRBV27 and TRBJ1-6, with 11 positions matching TRBD1. The V gene end was trimmed by 6 bases and the J gene end by 5 bases; junction bases not matched to a gene: 6. The germline V gene has CDR1 MNHEY and CDR2 SMNVEV (reference sequence). The CDR3 has 16 amino acids. The CDR3 DNA reads as TGTGCCAGCAGGCCTCGGACAGGGGGCAATAATTCACCCCTCCACTTT. Residues: CASRPRTGGNNSPLHF.

The V and J genes are TRBV16 and TRBJ1-2; unclear D gene. The V end lost 4 bases, the J end lost 5 bases, and 11 bases lay between the germline ends. The germline gives CDR1 KGHSY, CDR2 FQNENV. The CDR3 has 13 residues. CDR3 region: CASSLGRDYGYTF. For the CDR3, the DNA is TGTGCCAGCAGCCTGGGGAGGGATTATGGCTACACCTTC.

The chain links TRBV18 to TRBJ1-6; TRBD1 matches 7 bases. The V and J ends lost 6 bases and 9 bases, in that order; junction bases with no gene match: 8. From germline, CDR1 is KGHSH and CDR2 LQKENI. The CDR3 has 14 residues. The chain's CDR3 is CASSRTGESSPLHF. The DNA for the CDR3 is TGTGCCAGCTCGCGCACAGGGGAAAGTTCACCCCTCCACTTT.

This chain uses TRBV3-1 (or the pseudogene TRBV3-2) with TRBJ1-1; no firm D call. Trimming removed 6 bases from V and 5 bases from J, with 16 bases in between. CDR1 is LGHDT, CDR2 YNNKEL, per germline (reference sequence). This CDR3 has 14 amino acids. DNA for the CDR3: TGTGCCAGCAGTTTTAAAGGCGGCGGTACTGAAGCTTTCTTT. This translates into CASSFKGGGTEAFF.

The gene calls are TRBV29-1 and TRBJ1-4, with D hard to call. V lost 6 bases and J 5 bases, leaving 7 bases between the germline ends. Germline V gene data show CDR1 as SQVTM and CDR2 as ANQGSEA. The CDR3 runs 11 residues. CDR3 sequence reads: CSVGGNEKLFF. Written as DNA, the CDR3 is TGCAGCGTCGGAGGGAATGAAAAACTGTTTTTT.

The chain couples TRBV25-1 to TRBJ2-4; D is unresolved. V shed 3 bases and J shed 10 bases, with 13 bases lying between them. The CDR3 extends over 13 amino acids. Germline assignment: CDR1 MGHDK and CDR2 SYGVNS. The CDR3 sequence: CASSDSLGIIQYF. The CDR3 DNA follows: TGTGCCAGCAGTGACTCCCTTGGCATTATTCAGTACTTC.

This chain uses TRBV19 with TRBJ1-4; D perhaps matches TRBD1 (6 bases). CDR3 length: 15 residues. Germline V gene data show CDR1 as LNHDA and CDR2 as SQIVND (reference sequence). The V gene lost 5 bases and the J gene lost 5 bases, with 15 bases spanning the gap. The CDR3 sequence is CASSLNRVGNEKLFF. As DNA, the CDR3 is TGTGCCAGTAGTCTAAACAGGGTTGGGAATGAAAAACTGTTTTTT.

The chain joins TRBV9 to TRBJ1-6; TRBD1 agrees at 9 bases. This CDR3 has 14 residues. The V segment lost 3 bases and the J segment 9 bases; nucleotides outside the gene matches: 4. Germline loops: CDR1 SGDLS, CDR2 YYNGEE. The CDR3 loop is CASSDGTGPSPLHF. The CDR3 DNA reads TGTGCCAGCAGCGATGGGACAGGGCCTTCACCCCTCCACTTT.

V and J are TRBV5-6 and TRBJ2-7; perhaps TRBD2 as D (6 bases). Trimming cost V 1 base and J 3 bases, with 17 bases left between them. CDR1 SGHDT and CDR2 YYEEEE come from the germline V gene. The CDR3 is 16 amino acids. In nucleotides, the CDR3 is TGTGCCAGCAGCTTGAGCTGGCGGGGAAATTTCTACGAGCAGTACTTC. Its translation is CASSLSWRGNFYEQYF. Combining the CDR3 with reference TRBV5-6 and TRBJ2-7 gives the whole variable domain DAGVTQSPTHLIKTRGQQVTLRCSPKSGHDTVSWYQQALGQGPQFIFQYYEEEERQRGNFPDRFSGHQFPNYSSELNVNALLLGDSALYLCASSLSWRGNFYEQYFGPGTRLTVT.

This clone is a singleton in its sample. The DNA of the CDR3 is TGTGCCTGGATCAGGACAGGGAATAGTAATGAGCAGTTCTTC. This gives the protein CAWIRTGNSNEQFF. V gene TRBV30 combines with J gene TRBJ2-1; TRBD1 matches at 8 bases. This CDR3 has 14 amino acids. After removal of 4 bases from V and 7 bases from J, the junction contained 9 bases not matched to a gene. In germline, CDR1 is GTSNPN, CDR2 SVGIG (reference sequence).

The chain joins TRBV4-1 to TRBJ1-1, with a weak D call TRBD1 (5 bases). V gave up 5 bases and J gave up 8 bases, with 12 bases separating them. The CDR3 is 12 amino acids. Germline V gives CDR1 MGHRA, CDR2 YSYEKL. The CDR3 nucleotides read TGCGCCAGCAGCGCTCAGGGTGGGGAAGCTTTCTTT. The encoded protein is CASSAQGGEAFF.

The chain has TRBV27 and TRBJ1-1, with D possibly being TRBD1 (5 bases). The CDR3 contains 13 residues. Germline CDR1 reads MNHEY; CDR2 reads SMNVEV (reference sequence). The V end was cut by 7 bases, the J end by 2 bases, with 11 bases between. This CDR3 reads CASKGQANTEAFF. CDR3 nucleotides: TGTGCCAGCAAGGGGCAGGCAAACACTGAAGCTTTCTTT.

V usage is TRBV4-1 and J usage is TRBJ2-6, with no clear D. Germline V gene lookup returns CDR1 MGHRA and CDR2 YSYEKL. CDR3 length equals 18 residues. The V and J ends lost 1 base and 0 bases respectively, with 13 bases between them. Here the CDR3 reads CASSQAQSPYSGANVLTF. CDR3 bases: TGCGCCAGCAGCCAAGCACAGTCTCCGTACTCTGGGGCCAACGTCCTGACTTTC.

A single count supports this clone. CDR3 in amino acids: CASSSRPKEFSSYNSPLHF. The CDR3 DNA reads TGTGCCAGCAGCTCCCGACCCAAGGAGTTTAGCTCCTATAATTCACCCCTCCACTTT. This sequence joins TRBV5-6 and TRBJ1-6; no clear D. CDR1 is SGHDT, CDR2 YYEEEE, per germline. The CDR3 extends over 19 amino acids. V was cut by 3 bases and J by 0 bases, with 19 bases left in between.

The V gene is TRBV7-3, the J gene TRBJ2-3; 13 bases are a match to TRBD2. CDR3 size: 18 residues. Unmatched junction bases numbered 6, after V lost 0 bases and J lost 3 bases. Germline assignment: CDR1 SGHTA and CDR2 FQGTGA. CDR3 sequence: CASSLTPTSGGLTDTQYF. CDR3 sequence (DNA): TGTGCCAGCAGCTTAACCCCGACTAGCGGGGGGCTGACAGATACGCAGTATTTT.

CDR3 sequence: CASSTTLIEGWAGNTIYF. The CDR3 DNA follows: TGTGCCAGCAGCACTACTCTGATAGAGGGATGGGCGGGAAACACCATATATTTT. The chain couples TRBV7-9 to TRBJ1-3; D remains ambiguous. Trimming shortened V by 5 bases and J by 4 bases, and 24 bases separated the two germline ends. CDR1 SEHNR and CDR2 FQNEAQ come from the germline V gene (reference sequence). There are 18 residues in the CDR3.

This chain uses TRBV6-1 with TRBJ2-3, with TRBD2 matching over 7 bases. CDR3 length equals 15 residues. Germline V gene data show CDR1 as MNHNS and CDR2 as SASEGT. Trimming at V came to 2 bases and at J to 0 bases, leaving 2 bases not matched to a gene. CDR3 DNA sequence: TGTGCCAGCAGTGAACCTAGCGGCAGCACAGATACGCAGTATTTT. This codes for CASSEPSGSTDTQYF.

The chain links TRBV5-8 to TRBJ1-3, with TRBD1 as a possible D gene (6 bases). V was cut by 4 bases and J by 4 bases, with 18 bases left in between. The CDR3 covers 16 residues. Germline CDR1 SGHTS, CDR2 YDEGEE. The chain's CDR3 is CASSLKKTGYGNTIYF. CDR3 in DNA: TGTGCCAGCAGCCTGAAAAAGACAGGTTACGGAAACACCATATATTTT.

This clone was observed a single time. V and J are TRBV5-1 and TRBJ2-3; D gene ambiguous. The CDR3 has 18 amino acids. Trimming removed 0 bases at V and 1 base at J, with 18 bases between. Germline CDR1 and CDR2: SGHRS and YFSETQ. This chain's CDR3 is CASSLEPQAFLRTDTQYF. CDR3 nucleotide sequence: TGCGCCAGCAGCTTGGAGCCCCAGGCTTTCCTCCGCACAGATACGCAGTATTTT.